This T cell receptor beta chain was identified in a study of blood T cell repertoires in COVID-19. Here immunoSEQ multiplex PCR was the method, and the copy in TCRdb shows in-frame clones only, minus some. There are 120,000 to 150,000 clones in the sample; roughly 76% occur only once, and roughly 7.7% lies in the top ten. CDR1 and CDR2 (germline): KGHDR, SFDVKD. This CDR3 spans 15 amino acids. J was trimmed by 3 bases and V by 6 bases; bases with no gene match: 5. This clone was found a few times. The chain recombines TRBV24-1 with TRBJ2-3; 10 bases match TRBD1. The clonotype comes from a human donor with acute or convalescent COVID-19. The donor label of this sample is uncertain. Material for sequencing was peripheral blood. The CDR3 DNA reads TGTGCCACCAGTATGGGACAGGGGTGGACAGATACGCAGTATTTT. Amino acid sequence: CATSMGQGWTDTQYF.